This TCR beta chain was sequenced for a study of vaccination effects on CD4 cells after COVID-19. On this clone: Antigen: not known.

CDR3 size: 17 residues. V lost 0 bases and J lost 4; bases outside the gene matches: 10. Looked up from germline, CDR1 is SGHRS and CDR2 is YFSETQ. Culture proceeded for 10 days, and CD4+ T cells were then isolated. A PCR test confirmed that the person had SARS-CoV-2 infection between March and December 2020. Every participant took two doses of the BNT162b2 or mRNA-1273 vaccine. Half-medium exchanges with IL-2 medium took place on days 3 and 7. TCRdb keeps only in-frame clones here, not all; method: immunoSEQ multiplex PCR. Of about 50,000 clones in the sample, around 80% were seen once. The chain is built from TRBV5-1 and TRBJ2-3; 8 nucleotides agree with TRBD2. The sequence was obtained from a human donor who had a prior SARS-CoV-2 infection. The material was CD4+ T cells from PBMCs cultured without peptide, obtained after COVID-19 vaccination. The CDR3 sequence is CASSLAGLAGGADTQYF. In DNA form, the CDR3 reads TGCGCCAGCAGCTTGGCGGGCCTAGCGGGTGGGGCAGATACGCAGTATTTT.